A selection of T cell receptor beta chains follows, all from one sample in a study of blood T cell repertoires in COVID-19. TCRdb's table, derived via immunoSEQ multiplex PCR, lists solely in-frame clones and lacks some. The table includes about 250,000 clones, 65% to 85% detected once. Sample: peripheral blood. These receptors were collected from a woman of 80 years or more with acute or convalescent COVID-19. The CDR3 runs from the conserved cysteine through the conserved F or W. The D gene is left open where the match is weak. Rows give clone size only sometimes, using once, few, many, or a class for an expanded clone.

d_gene	abundance	v_gene	j_gene	CDR3aa	CDR3nt
TRBD2	-	TRBV29-1	TRBJ2-7	CSVTYGTSGAYEQYF	TGCAGCGTTACCTACGGGACTAGCGGGGCCTACGAGCAGTACTTC
TRBD2	once	TRBV25-1	TRBJ2-5	CASSDRTSGREETQYF	TGTGCCAGCAGTGACAGGACTAGCGGGAGGGAAGAGACCCAGTACTTC
-	few	TRBV3-1/TRBV3-2	TRBJ1-1	CASSPSDSSNTEAFF	TGTGCCAGCAGCCCCTCGGACAGTTCGAACACTGAAGCTTTCTTT
-	once	TRBV28	TRBJ1-1	CASSLGRNTEAFF	TGTGCCAGCAGTTTAGGTAGGAACACTGAAGCTTTCTTT
-	few	TRBV18	TRBJ2-3	CASSLSPSGTYTDTQYF	TGTGCCAGCTCATTAAGCCCTTCCGGGACATACACAGATACGCAGTATTTT
TRBD1	-	TRBV14	TRBJ1-1	CASSQDAQGARTEAFF	TGTGCCAGCAGCCAAGATGCCCAGGGGGCGAGAACTGAAGCTTTCTTT
-	-	TRBV5-4	TRBJ1-2	CASSLEDSTFVGGYTF	TGTGCCAGCAGCTTGGAGGACAGTACTTTCGTTGGGGGCTACACCTTC
TRBD1	-	TRBV5-4	TRBJ1-1	CASSPGTGNTEAFF	TGTGCCAGCAGCCCCGGGACAGGGAACACTGAAGCTTTCTTT
-	-	TRBV2	TRBJ2-7	CASFWAGEQYF	TGTGCCAGCTTTTGGGCGGGGGAGCAGTACTTC
-	-	TRBV9	TRBJ2-6	CASSVSLEGSGANVLTF	TGTGCCAGCAGCGTAAGTTTAGAGGGCTCGGGGGCCAACGTCCTGACTTTC
TRBD1	-	TRBV5-1	TRBJ2-5	CASSFGTGMETQYF	TGCGCCAGCAGCTTCGGGACAGGGATGGAGACCCAGTACTTC
-	few	TRBV7-3	TRBJ1-3	CASSTGVESGNTIYF	TGTGCCAGCAGCACCGGGGTAGAATCTGGAAACACCATATATTTT
-	-	TRBV5-6	TRBJ2-1	CASSFGLAYNEQFF	TGTGCCAGCAGCTTTGGACTGGCCTACAATGAGCAGTTCTTC
-	-	TRBV4-2	TRBJ1-3	CASSQADRDSGNTIYF	TGTGCCAGCAGCCAAGCGGATCGGGACTCTGGAAACACCATATATTTT
-	-	TRBV5-1	TRBJ1-1	CASSLEGTGVGMEAFF	TGCGCCAGCAGCTTGGAAGGCACAGGTGTAGGTATGGAAGCTTTCTTT
-	few	TRBV11-1	TRBJ2-5	CASTTGYRQETQYF	TGTGCCAGCACCACAGGGTACCGGCAAGAGACCCAGTACTTC
-	-	TRBV7-2	TRBJ2-2	CASSLDVRTGELFF	TGTGCCAGCAGCTTAGACGTCCGGACCGGGGAGCTGTTTTTT
-	-	TRBV7-2	TRBJ2-7	CASSLSAYEQYF	TGTGCCAGCAGCTTAAGCGCCTACGAGCAGTACTTC
TRBD2	-	TRBV9	TRBJ2-2	CASSKTSGRALGELFF	TGTGCCAGCAGCAAAACTAGCGGGAGGGCCCTCGGGGAGCTGTTTTTT
TRBD1	-	TRBV19	TRBJ2-7	CASRQRTGGSYEQYF	TGTGCCAGTAGACAAAGAACAGGGGGCTCCTACGAGCAGTACTTC
-	-	TRBV28	TRBJ2-2	CASSVQGLGGELFF	TGTGCCAGCAGTGTACAGGGTTTAGGCGGGGAGCTGTTTTTT
-	-	TRBV6-1	TRBJ1-3	CASSVIRERTGNTIYF	TGTGCCAGCAGTGTTATCCGGGAGCGCACTGGAAACACCATATATTTT
-	-	TRBV28	TRBJ2-7	CASSRSPGEKYF	TGTGCCAGCAGTCGAAGCCCAGGGGAGAAGTACTTC
-	-	TRBV4-2	TRBJ1-3	CASSQDTGRNTIYF	TGTGCCAGCAGCCAAGATACAGGGAGAAACACCATATATTTT
TRBD2	-	TRBV6-5	TRBJ2-5	CASRLAGKETQYF	TGTGCCAGCAGACTAGCGGGGAAAGAGACCCAGTACTTC
-	once	TRBV3-1/TRBV3-2	TRBJ2-4	CASSHQTGRKNIQYF	TGTGCCAGCAGCCACCAGACGGGAAGAAAAAACATTCAGTACTTC
TRBD2	-	TRBV24-1	TRBJ2-3	CATSVGGGTQYF	TGTGCCACCAGTGTTGGCGGGGGTACGCAGTATTTT
-	-	TRBV5-6	TRBJ2-6	CASSLAGTGANVLTF	TGTGCCAGCAGCTTGGCGGGAACTGGGGCCAACGTCCTGACTTTC
-	-	TRBV11-3	TRBJ1-1	CASSLDRVDKAFF	TGTGCCAGCAGCTTAGATCGTGTAGATAAAGCTTTCTTT
-	-	TRBV19	TRBJ1-1	CASSTGGKGAEAFF	TGTGCCAGTAGTACCGGGGGGAAGGGGGCTGAAGCTTTCTTT
-	-	TRBV12-3/TRBV12-4	TRBJ2-1	CASTAQGWNEQFF	TGTGCCAGCACCGCCCAGGGGTGGAATGAGCAGTTCTTC
TRBD2	-	TRBV11-3	TRBJ2-2	CASSPGLAGVSGSISGELFF	TGTGCCAGCAGCCCGGGACTAGCGGGAGTATCCGGCTCGATTTCCGGGGAGCTGTTTTTT
TRBD1	-	TRBV5-1	TRBJ1-2	CASSSETGATHTF	TGCGCCAGCAGCTCCGAGACAGGGGCGACCCACACCTTC
-	-	TRBV19	TRBJ1-2	CASSIGYGYTF	TGTGCCAGTAGTATCGGCTATGGCTACACCTTC
-	-	TRBV18	TRBJ1-3	CASSTGVSGNTIYF	TGTGCCAGCTCAACAGGTGTCTCTGGAAACACCATATATTTT
TRBD2	-	TRBV7-9	TRBJ2-1	CASSPNQPSGNEQFF	TGTGCCAGCAGCCCGAATCAACCTAGCGGCAATGAGCAGTTCTTC
TRBD1	-	TRBV5-1	TRBJ1-1	CASSLPGTGNTEAFF	TGCGCCAGCAGCTTGCCCGGGACAGGGAACACTGAAGCTTTCTTT
-	-	TRBV10-1	TRBJ2-3	CASSETTDTQYF	TGCGCCAGCAGCGAGACTACAGATACGCAGTATTTT
TRBD2	few	TRBV3-1/TRBV3-2	TRBJ2-2	CASSQGLAGSTGELFF	TGTGCCAGCAGCCAAGGGCTAGCGGGAAGCACCGGGGAGCTGTTTTTT